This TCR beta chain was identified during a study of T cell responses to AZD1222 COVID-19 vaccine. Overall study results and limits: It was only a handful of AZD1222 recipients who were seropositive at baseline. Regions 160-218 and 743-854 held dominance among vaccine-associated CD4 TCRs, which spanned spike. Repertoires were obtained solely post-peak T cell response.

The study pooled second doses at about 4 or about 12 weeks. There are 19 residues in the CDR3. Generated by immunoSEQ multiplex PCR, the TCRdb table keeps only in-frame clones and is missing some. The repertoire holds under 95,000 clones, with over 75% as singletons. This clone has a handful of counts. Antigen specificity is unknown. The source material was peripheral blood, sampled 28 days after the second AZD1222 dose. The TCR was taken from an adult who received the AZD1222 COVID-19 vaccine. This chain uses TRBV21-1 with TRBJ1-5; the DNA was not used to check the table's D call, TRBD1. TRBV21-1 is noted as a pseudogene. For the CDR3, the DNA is TGTGCCAGCAGCAAAGCATGGGGAGACAGGGGGCGGATGAATCAGCCCCAGCATTTT. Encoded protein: CASSKAWGDRGRMNQPQHF.